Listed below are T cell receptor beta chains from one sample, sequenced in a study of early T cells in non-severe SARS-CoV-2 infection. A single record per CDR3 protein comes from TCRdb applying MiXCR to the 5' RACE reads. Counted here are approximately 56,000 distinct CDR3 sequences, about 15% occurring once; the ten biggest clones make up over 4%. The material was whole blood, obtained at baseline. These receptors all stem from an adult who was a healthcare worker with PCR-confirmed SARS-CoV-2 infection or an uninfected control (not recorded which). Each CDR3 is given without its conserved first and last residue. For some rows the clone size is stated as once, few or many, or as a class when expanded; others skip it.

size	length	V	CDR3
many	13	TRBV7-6	ASSSPGPDMKTQY
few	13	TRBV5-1	ASSFLAGGTPEQY
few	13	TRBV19	ASSFLEGAKNIQY
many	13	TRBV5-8	ASRPTGSGSYEQY
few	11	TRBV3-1	ASSQGSYGEQF
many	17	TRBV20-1	SASSGDVRRISSTDTQY
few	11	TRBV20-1	SASRESTDTQY
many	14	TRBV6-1	ASSEGAEGLAGELF
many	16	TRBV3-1	ASSRGLAGAIRTDTQY
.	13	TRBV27	ASSLIGTVHNTQY
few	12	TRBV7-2	ASSSGLGLYEQY
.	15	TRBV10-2	ASHESLLSSSYNEQF
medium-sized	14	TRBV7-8	ASSPQPGRESYEQY
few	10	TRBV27	ASRDRGGGYT
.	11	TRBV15	ATSSRLRDEQY
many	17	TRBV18	ASSPFSPADSRGNSPLH
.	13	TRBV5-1	ASSFTGQPTDTQY
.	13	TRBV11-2	ASNLGGLGGDTQY
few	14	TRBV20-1	SAREAGSSSYNEQF
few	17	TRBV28	ASTQTRLGTSVYTGELF
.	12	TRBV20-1	SAPLGAREDTQY
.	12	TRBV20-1	SARLGGGADTQY
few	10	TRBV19	ASSIEVEPQH
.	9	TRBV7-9	ASSRTWEQY
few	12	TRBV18	ASSPLQEGETQY
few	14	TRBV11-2	ASSLATGGSNQPQH
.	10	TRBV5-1	ASSDGTNEQF
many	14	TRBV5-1	ASSLQGQGSNSPLH
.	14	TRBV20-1	SAISTLAGGRSEQF
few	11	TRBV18	ASSPGGRTEAF
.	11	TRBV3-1	ASSQGETSTQY
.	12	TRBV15	ATSRAQTNEKLF
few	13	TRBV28	ASSALDREGYGYT
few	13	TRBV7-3	ASSLNPGGPDTQY
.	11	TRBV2	ASGAERAYGYT
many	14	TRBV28	ASSPPVSGGHTEAF
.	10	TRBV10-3	AISENSEEAF
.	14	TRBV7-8	ASSASRVRSGNTIY
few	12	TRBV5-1	ASSSTTGTYEQY
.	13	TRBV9	ASRALGRGTDTQY
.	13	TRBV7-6	ASSLEGGNTDTQY
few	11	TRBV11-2	ASSSYLNNEQF
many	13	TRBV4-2	ASSQDNSGANVLT
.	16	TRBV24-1	ATSEADRGQLYNSPLH